The rows below give T cell receptor beta chains drawn from one sample of a study of T cells after yellow fever vaccination. TCRdb re-called the 5' RACE reads with MiXCR, one entry per CDR3 protein. The sample has around 200,000 distinct CDR3 sequences, around 10% seen once; the top ten hold around 34%. This material consisted of CD8+ T cells sorted from PBMCs, taken 15 days after the yellow fever booster vaccination. Every receptor here comes from a man younger than 35 who received the YFV17D yellow fever vaccine. Both conserved end residues are part of each CDR3. The order of the fields is D gene, clone size, J gene, V gene, CDR3 protein, CDR3 DNA. The D gene is left open where the match is weak. Size is omitted from some rows. Given values are once, few, many or a class for expanded clones.

>NA|few|TRBJ1-1|TRBV4-3
CASSQDSYTEAFF
TGCGCCAGCAGCCAAGACAGTTACACTGAAGCTTTCTTT
>NA|NA|TRBJ2-5|TRBV19
CASSIGGQETQYF
TGTGCCAGTAGTATAGGGGGCCAAGAGACCCAGTACTTC
>TRBD2|once|TRBJ2-1|TRBV7-6
CASSRTTSGGANEQFF
TGTGCCAGCAGCCGAACGACTAGCGGGGGAGCTAATGAGCAGTTCTTC
>NA|few|TRBJ2-7|TRBV2
CASSERPTSYEQYF
TGTGCCAGCAGTGAAAGGCCCACCTCCTACGAGCAGTACTTC
>NA|few|TRBJ2-3|TRBV29-1
CSVDNRQSLSTDTQYF
TGCAGCGTTGATAACAGACAATCTCTAAGCACAGATACGCAGTATTTT
>TRBD1|NA|TRBJ2-1|TRBV6-5
CASNDRDSYNEQFF
TGTGCCAGCAACGACAGGGACTCCTACAATGAGCAGTTCTTC
>TRBD2|many|TRBJ2-1|TRBV4-1
CASSQWGGNEQFF
TGCGCCAGCAGCCAGTGGGGGGGGAATGAGCAGTTCTTC
>TRBD1|few|TRBJ2-7|TRBV6-6
CASSGGQVLGEQYF
TGTGCCAGCAGTGGGGGACAGGTCCTGGGAGAGCAGTACTTC
>NA|many|TRBJ2-7|TRBV13
CASSSPRSSYEQYF
TGTGCCAGCAGCTCACCCAGGTCCTCCTACGAGCAGTACTTC
>NA|NA|TRBJ1-5|TRBV15
CATSRDESGRSNQPQHF
TGTGCCACCAGCAGAGATGAGTCAGGGAGGAGCAATCAGCCCCAGCATTTT
>TRBD1|NA|TRBJ2-3|TRBV29-1
CSVLTGQGGDTQYF
TGCAGCGTCCTCACCGGACAGGGAGGCGATACGCAGTATTTT
>NA|few|TRBJ2-3|TRBV7-6
CASSLGGGITDTQYF
TGTGCCAGCAGCTTAGGTGGGGGAATCACAGATACGCAGTATTTT
>NA|few|TRBJ1-1|TRBV29-1
CSVEEWENTEAFF
TGCAGCGTTGAAGAATGGGAAAACACTGAAGCTTTCTTT
>NA|few|TRBJ2-3|TRBV7-2
CASSLGGRGAQYF
TGTGCCAGCAGCCTGGGGGGCCGGGGTGCGCAGTATTTT
>NA|NA|TRBJ1-1|TRBV4-1
CASSQAPAAWTEAFF
TGCGCCAGCAGCCAAGCTCCGGCGGCGTGGACTGAAGCTTTCTTT
>TRBD1|few|TRBJ1-1|TRBV7-9
CASSYRQGAWSEAFF
TGTGCCAGCAGCTACCGACAGGGGGCATGGTCGGAAGCTTTCTTT
>NA|few|TRBJ2-3|TRBV30
CAWSGQNTQYF
TGTGCCTGGAGTGGTCAAAATACGCAGTATTTT
>TRBD1|few|TRBJ2-5|TRBV12-3/TRBV12-4
CASSGQGETQYF
TGTGCCAGCTCCGGACAGGGAGAGACCCAGTACTTC
>NA|many|TRBJ2-5|TRBV6-5
CASSLRLQETQYF
TGTGCCAGCAGTTTGAGGTTGCAAGAGACCCAGTACTTC
>NA|many|TRBJ2-7|TRBV27
CASSSLTSAVTYEQYF
TGTGCCAGCAGCTCCCTTACCTCGGCGGTGACCTACGAGCAGTACTTC
>NA|NA|TRBJ2-1|TRBV6-7
CAQGRSRAGTYSYNEQFF
TGTGCGCAGGGGAGGTCTAGGGCGGGGACCTACTCCTACAATGAGCAGTTCTTC
>NA|few|TRBJ1-1|TRBV5-1
CASSLSGTSGAEAFF
TGCGCCAGCAGCTTGTCAGGGACTTCCGGCGCTGAAGCTTTCTTT
>TRBD2|NA|TRBJ2-3|TRBV10-3
CAISVWTSGSTDTQYF
TGTGCCATCAGTGTATGGACTAGCGGGAGCACAGATACGCAGTATTTT
>NA|NA|TRBJ2-4|TRBV27
CASGWLQGLAKNIQYF
TGTGCCAGCGGATGGTTACAGGGTCTAGCCAAAAACATTCAGTACTTC
>NA|NA|TRBJ2-5|TRBV15
CATSRDLTYEAGGSRETQYF
TGTGCCACCAGCAGAGATCTCACCTATGAGGCAGGAGGGAGCCGGGAGACCCAGTACTTC
>NA|few|TRBJ1-5|TRBV6-6
CASSWARGHAGSNQPQHF
TGTGCCAGCAGTTGGGCTCGAGGTCACGCCGGGAGCAATCAGCCCCAGCATTTT
>TRBD1|NA|TRBJ1-6|TRBV6-5
CASSYSILQGDNSPLHF
TGTGCCAGCAGTTACTCGATTTTACAGGGGGATAATTCACCCCTCCACTTT
>NA|NA|TRBJ2-5|TRBV7-3
CASSQAPGETQYF
TGTGCCAGCAGCCAAGCCCCGGGAGAGACCCAGTACTTC
>TRBD2|NA|TRBJ2-7|TRBV4-2
CASSQVAGSEDEQYF
TGTGCCAGCAGCCAGGTAGCGGGGAGCGAAGACGAGCAGTACTTC
>TRBD2|NA|TRBJ2-1|TRBV9
CASSAEGLVTGEQFF
TGTGCCAGCAGCGCTGAGGGACTAGTGACCGGTGAGCAGTTCTTC
>NA|few|TRBJ1-1|TRBV7-6
CASSMDPNTEAFF
TGTGCCAGCTCGATGGATCCGAACACTGAAGCTTTCTTT
>TRBD1|many|TRBJ1-1|TRBV29-1
CSAYAGTVGTEAFF
TGCAGCGCCTACGCCGGGACAGTGGGTACTGAAGCTTTCTTT
>TRBD1|NA|TRBJ2-3|TRBV19
CASRTWDRVTDTQYF
TGTGCCAGTAGAACCTGGGACAGGGTAACAGATACGCAGTATTTT
>NA|few|TRBJ2-7|TRBV6-5
CASSPAPWDEQYF
TGTGCCAGCAGTCCCGCCCCGTGGGACGAGCAGTACTTC
>NA|few|TRBJ2-5|TRBV4-1
CASSQVPLRETQYF
TGCGCCAGCAGCCAAGTCCCCCTCCGAGAGACCCAGTACTTC
>NA|NA|TRBJ2-7|TRBV7-9
CASSSTGTATYEQYF
TGTGCCAGCAGTTCCACCGGGACGGCGACCTACGAGCAGTACTTC
>TRBD1|NA|TRBJ1-1|TRBV6-5
CASSYSSPGQGMNTEAFF
TGTGCCAGCAGTTACTCCTCTCCGGGACAGGGAATGAACACTGAAGCTTTCTTT
>TRBD1|few|TRBJ2-1|TRBV6-4
CASSGLGQANEQFF
TGTGCCAGCAGTGGCTTGGGACAGGCCAATGAGCAGTTCTTC
>TRBD1|few|TRBJ2-3|TRBV6-1
CASSAPDRELDTQYF
TGTGCCAGCAGTGCGCCGGACAGGGAATTGGATACGCAGTATTTT
>TRBD2|NA|TRBJ2-3|TRBV7-8
CASSPAGGRTDTQYF
TGTGCCAGCAGCCCAGCGGGGGGCCGCACAGATACGCAGTATTTT
>TRBD2|few|TRBJ2-3|TRBV5-1
CASSPYSGGTDTQYF
TGCGCCAGCAGCCCATATAGCGGGGGCACAGATACGCAGTATTTT